Presented here are 2 T cell receptor beta chains from one specimen sequenced in a study of T cell clonotyping in hematopoietic cell transplantation. Using immunoSEQ multiplex PCR, the repertoire was profiled, and TCRdb retains in-frame clones only, with some absent. This table holds about 19,000 clones, around 80% found once. Sequences were obtained from peripheral blood mononuclear cells. Source of these receptors: a man in his sixties in good health. Some clones in this sample may be carry-over from other donors' samples.

This clone was detected only once. V is TRBV4-1 and J is TRBJ2-6, with D tentatively TRBD1 (5 bases). This CDR3 has 18 residues. The V and J ends lost 3 bases and 0 bases respectively, with 15 bases between them. From germline, CDR1 is MGHRA and CDR2 YSYEKL. CDR3 bases: TGCGCCAGCAGCCAGGAAATCACAGGTCGCTCTGGGGCCAACGTCCTGACTTTC. It specifies CASSQEITGRSGANVLTF.

The chain couples TRBV7-2 to TRBJ2-3; D gene uncertain. CDR1 SGHTA and CDR2 FQGNSA come from the germline V gene. Between the trimmed V and J ends, which lost 6 bases and 6 bases, there was a span of 10 bases. CDR3 length equals 12 residues. The CDR3 sequence: CASSPMRDTQYF. CDR3 coding DNA: TGTGCCAGCAGTCCAATGAGGGATACGCAGTATTTT.